This T cell receptor (beta chain) was observed in a study of OX40 agonist ivuxolimab in advanced cancers. Study information: Patients received intravenous ivuxolimab every 2 weeks at 0.01 to 10 mg/kg. Dose-escalation subjects each had hepatocellular carcinoma, melanoma, renal cell or head and neck cancer. Three patients, one with hepatocellular carcinoma and two with cutaneous melanoma, achieved partial responses. General study points: Clonal expansion was seen in CD4+ and CD8+ blood T cells by week 6 at 0.1 to 3.0 mg/kg.

About this clone itself: Its antigen remains unidentified.

Repertoires were generated with immunoSEQ multiplex PCR, while TCRdb's copy carries only in-frame clones and drops some. The sample yields over 90,000 clones, about 86% seen once. CDR1 and CDR2 from the germline V gene are SGHTS and YDEGEE. V was trimmed by 2 bases and J by 7 bases, leaving 10 bases between them. The CDR3 has 14 amino acids. This receptor was taken from an adult with an advanced solid tumor such as melanoma, head and neck, liver or kidney cancer. V and J are TRBV5-8 and TRBJ1-6, with D uncertain. This specimen was CD4+ or CD8+ T cells sorted from blood, taken in a trial of the OX40 agonist ivuxolimab. CDR3 sequence (DNA): TGTGCCAGCAGCTTCAGGCGGTCCAATTCACCCCTCCACTTT. It translates to CASSFRRSNSPLHF.